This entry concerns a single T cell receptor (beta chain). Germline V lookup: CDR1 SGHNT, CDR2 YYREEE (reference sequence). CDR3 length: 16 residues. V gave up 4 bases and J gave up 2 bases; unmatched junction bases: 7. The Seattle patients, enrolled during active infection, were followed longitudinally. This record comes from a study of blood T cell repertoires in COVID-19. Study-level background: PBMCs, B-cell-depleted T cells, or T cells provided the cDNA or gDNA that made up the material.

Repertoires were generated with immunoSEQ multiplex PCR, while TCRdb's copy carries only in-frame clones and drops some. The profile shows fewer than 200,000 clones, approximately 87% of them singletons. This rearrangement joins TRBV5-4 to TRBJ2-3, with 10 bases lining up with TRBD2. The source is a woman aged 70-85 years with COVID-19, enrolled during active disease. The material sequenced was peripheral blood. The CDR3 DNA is TGTGCCAGCAGCAAACCGGGACTAGCGTACACAGATACGCAGTATTTT. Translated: CASSKPGLAYTDTQYF.